This T cell receptor (beta chain) was retrieved from a study of T cell responses to AZD1222 COVID-19 vaccine. Whole-study results and caveats: CD4 TCRs covered the whole spike, strongest at regions 160-218 and 743-854.

Using immunoSEQ multiplex PCR, the repertoire was profiled, and TCRdb retains in-frame clones only, with some absent. The sample has 120,000 to 150,000 clones; 75% to 85% are singletons. The CDR3 totals 16 residues. Per the germline V gene, CDR1 is PRHDT and CDR2 is FYEKMQ (reference sequence). The ends lost 3 bases at V and 3 bases at J; junction bases unmatched: 7. This clone was observed a few times. Its antigen is as yet unknown. The sequencing here drew on peripheral blood, taken on day 0 of MenACWY control vaccination. This chain connects TRBV13 to TRBJ2-4, with TRBD1 matching 8 bases. The clonotype originates from an adult in good health. The chain's CDR3 is CASSFTGGGGKNIQYF. CDR3 coding DNA: TGTGCCAGCAGCTTCACAGGGGGAGGTGGCAAAAACATTCAGTACTTC.